This TCR beta chain originates from a study of shared clonotypes between healthy human individuals. Study-level points and caveats: Only a few donors were included, so the genetic and exposure-history diversity represented was limited. Non-shared clonotypes had lower generation probabilities than clonotypes shared by all four sorted-subset donors.

The germline V gene encodes CDR1 SQVTM and CDR2 ANQGSEA. With V trimmed by 7 bases and J by 4 bases, 6 bases remained unmatched. This CDR3 has 14 residues. In the study's own analysis: Filtering was not the same, since immunoSEQ gave junction-only sequences without quality scores. Assay: immunoSEQ multiplex PCR; the TCRdb copy retains only in-frame clones and omits some. V, J and clone size derive from that table, while D and trimming were established from the DNA sequence. Here the sample spans approximately 720,000 clones, under 95% being singletons. Note on this clone: The antigen remains unidentified.

CD8 cells regarded as naive lacked CD45RO, were positively chosen for CCR7, and omitted terminally differentiated effector memory CD45RA+ cells. V usage is TRBV29-1 and J usage is TRBJ2-1; TRBD2 matches 11 bases. This clonotype originated in a man between 25 and 39 years old in good health. Sequenced input: naive CD8+ T cells sorted from blood. Here the CDR3 DNA reads TGCAGCGCTTCCGGGACTAGCGGTTACAATGAGCAGTTCTTC. The encoded protein is CSASGTSGYNEQFF.